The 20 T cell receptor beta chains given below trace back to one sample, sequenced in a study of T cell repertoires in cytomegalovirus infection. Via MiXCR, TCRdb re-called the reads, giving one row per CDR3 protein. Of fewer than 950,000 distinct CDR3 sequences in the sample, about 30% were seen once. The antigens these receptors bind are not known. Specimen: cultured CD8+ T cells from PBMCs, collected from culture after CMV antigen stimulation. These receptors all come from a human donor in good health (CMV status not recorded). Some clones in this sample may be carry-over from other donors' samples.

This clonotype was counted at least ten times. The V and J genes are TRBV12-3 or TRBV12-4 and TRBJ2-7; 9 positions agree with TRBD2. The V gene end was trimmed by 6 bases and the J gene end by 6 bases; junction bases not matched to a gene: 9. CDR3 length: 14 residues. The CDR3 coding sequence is TGTGCCAGCAGCGGGGCGGGGGGGCCTGTCGAGCAGTACTTC. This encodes CASSGAGGPVEQYF.

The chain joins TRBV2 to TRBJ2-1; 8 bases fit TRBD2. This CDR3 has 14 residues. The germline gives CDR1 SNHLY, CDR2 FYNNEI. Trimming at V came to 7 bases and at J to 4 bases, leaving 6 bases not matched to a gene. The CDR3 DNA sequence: TGTGCCAGCAAAGAGAGCGGGGGATACAATGAGCAGTTCTTC. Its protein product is CASKESGGYNEQFF.

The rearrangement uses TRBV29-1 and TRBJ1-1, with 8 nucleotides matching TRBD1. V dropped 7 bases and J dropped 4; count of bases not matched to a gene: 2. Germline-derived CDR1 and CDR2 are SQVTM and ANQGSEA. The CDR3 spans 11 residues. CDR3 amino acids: CSEQGGTEAFF. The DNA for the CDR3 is TGCAGCGAACAGGGGGGCACTGAAGCTTTCTTT. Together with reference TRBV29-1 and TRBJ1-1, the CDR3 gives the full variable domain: SAVISQKPSRDICQRGTSLTIQCQVDSQVTMMFWYRQQPGQSLTLIATANQGSEATYESGFVIDKFPISRPNLTFSTLTVSNMSPEDSSIYLCSEQGGTEAFFGQGTRLTVV.

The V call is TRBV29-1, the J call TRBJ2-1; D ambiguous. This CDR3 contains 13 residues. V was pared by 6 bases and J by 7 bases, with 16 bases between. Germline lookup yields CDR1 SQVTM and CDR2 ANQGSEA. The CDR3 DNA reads TGCAGCGTGGTCCAGGTCGGGTGGAATGAGCAGTTCTTC. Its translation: CSVVQVGWNEQFF.

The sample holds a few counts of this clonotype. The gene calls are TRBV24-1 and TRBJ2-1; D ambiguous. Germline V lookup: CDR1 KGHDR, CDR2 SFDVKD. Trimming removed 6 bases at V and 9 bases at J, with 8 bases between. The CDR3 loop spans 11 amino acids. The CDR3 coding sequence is TGTGCCACCAGTAAATCTGGTGAGCAGTTCTTC. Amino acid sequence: CATSKSGEQFF.

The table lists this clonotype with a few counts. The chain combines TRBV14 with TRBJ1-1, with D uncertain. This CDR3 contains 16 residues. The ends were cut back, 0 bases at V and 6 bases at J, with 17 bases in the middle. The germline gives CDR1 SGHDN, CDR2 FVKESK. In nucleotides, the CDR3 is TGTGCCAGCAGCCAAGAGAGGTTCCCTGGAGGGTCTGAAGCTTTCTTT. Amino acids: CASSQERFPGGSEAFF.

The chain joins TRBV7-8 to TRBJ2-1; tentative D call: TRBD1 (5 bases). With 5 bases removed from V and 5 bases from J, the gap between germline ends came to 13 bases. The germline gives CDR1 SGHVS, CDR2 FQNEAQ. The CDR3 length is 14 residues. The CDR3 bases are TGTGCCAGCAGCGCAAACCCGACAGACAATGAGCAGTTCTTC. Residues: CASSANPTDNEQFF.

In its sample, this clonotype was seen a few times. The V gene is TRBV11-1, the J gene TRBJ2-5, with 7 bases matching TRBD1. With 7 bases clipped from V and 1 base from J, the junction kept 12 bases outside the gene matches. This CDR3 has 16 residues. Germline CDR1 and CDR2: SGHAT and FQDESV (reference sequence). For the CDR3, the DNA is TGTGCCAGCACCGTCAAGGGGGCGGACCTCCAAGAGACCCAGTACTTC. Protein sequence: CASTVKGADLQETQYF.

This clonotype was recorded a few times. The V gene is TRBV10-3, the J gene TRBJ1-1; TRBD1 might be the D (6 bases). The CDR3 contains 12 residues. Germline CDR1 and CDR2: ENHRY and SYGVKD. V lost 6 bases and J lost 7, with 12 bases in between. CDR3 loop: CAIRMTGNEAFF. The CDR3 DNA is TGTGCCATCAGAATGACAGGTAATGAAGCTTTCTTT.

The CDR3 region has the DNA TGTGCCAGCAGGCCACGGACCGGGACGGATAATGAAAAACTGTTTTTT. As protein: CASRPRTGTDNEKLFF. The rearrangement joins TRBV7-9 to TRBJ1-4, with a weak D call TRBD1 (5 bases). Germline CDR1 reads SEHNR; CDR2 reads FQNEAQ (reference sequence). This CDR3 comprises 16 residues. The V gene lost 6 bases and the J gene lost 4 bases, with 18 bases spanning the gap.

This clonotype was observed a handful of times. The CDR3 nucleotides are TGTGCCAGCAGTTTATTTCTCTCGATTCCCACGAATCAGCCCCAGCATTTT. Encoded protein: CASSLFLSIPTNQPQHF. The chain carries TRBV28 and TRBJ1-5; D ambiguous. CDR1 is MDHEN, CDR2 SYDVKM, per germline. V was pared by 1 base and J by 4 bases, with 17 bases between. This CDR3 is built from 17 residues.

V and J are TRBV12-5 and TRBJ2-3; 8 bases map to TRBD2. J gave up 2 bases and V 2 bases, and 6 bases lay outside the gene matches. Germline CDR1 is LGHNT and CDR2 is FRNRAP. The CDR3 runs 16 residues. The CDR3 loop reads CASGLISGVNTDTQYF. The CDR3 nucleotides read TGTGCTAGTGGTTTGATTAGCGGGGTGAACACAGATACGCAGTATTTT.

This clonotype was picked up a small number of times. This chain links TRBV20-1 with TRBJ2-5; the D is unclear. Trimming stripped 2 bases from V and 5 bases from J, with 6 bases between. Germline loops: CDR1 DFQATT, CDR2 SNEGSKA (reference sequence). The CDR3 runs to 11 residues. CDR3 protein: CSARPRETQYF. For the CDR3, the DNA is TGCAGTGCTAGACCCCGGGAGACCCAGTACTTC.

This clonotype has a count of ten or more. The CDR3 region has the DNA TGTGCCAGCAGTTATGGGACTAGCGGGAAGGGTGAGCAGTTCTTC. Its protein product is CASSYGTSGKGEQFF. This sequence joins TRBV6-2 or TRBV6-3 and TRBJ2-1; 13 bases line up with TRBD2. The junction had 5 bases not matched to a gene; V was cut back by 3 bases and J by 9 bases. Germline-derived CDR1 and CDR2 are MNHEY and SVGEGT. The CDR3 sequence is 15 residues long.

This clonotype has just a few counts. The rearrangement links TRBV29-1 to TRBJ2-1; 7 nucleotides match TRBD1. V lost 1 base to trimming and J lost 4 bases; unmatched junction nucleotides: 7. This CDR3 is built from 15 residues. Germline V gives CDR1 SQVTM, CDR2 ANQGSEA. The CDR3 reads CSVEARGTAYNEQFF. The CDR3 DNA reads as TGCAGCGTTGAAGCGAGAGGGACAGCATACAATGAGCAGTTCTTC.

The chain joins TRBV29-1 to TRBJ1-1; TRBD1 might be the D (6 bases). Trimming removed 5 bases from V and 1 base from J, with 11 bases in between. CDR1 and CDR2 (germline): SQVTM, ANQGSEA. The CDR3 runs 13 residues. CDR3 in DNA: TGCAGCGTTACAGGGTCCCCGAACACTGAAGCTTTCTTT. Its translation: CSVTGSPNTEAFF.

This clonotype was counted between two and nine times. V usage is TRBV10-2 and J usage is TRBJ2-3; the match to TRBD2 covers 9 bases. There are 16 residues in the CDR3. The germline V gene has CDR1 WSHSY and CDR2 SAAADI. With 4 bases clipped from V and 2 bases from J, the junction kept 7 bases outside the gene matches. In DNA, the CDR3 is TGCGCCAGCAGTGGGTTAGCGGGGGTGCTCACAGATACGCAGTATTTT. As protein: CASSGLAGVLTDTQYF.

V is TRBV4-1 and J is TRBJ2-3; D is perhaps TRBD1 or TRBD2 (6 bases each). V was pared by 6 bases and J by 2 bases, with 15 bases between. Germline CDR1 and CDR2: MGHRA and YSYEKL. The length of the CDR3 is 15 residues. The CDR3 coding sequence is TGCGCCAGCAGTTTTAGGGGGGTCACCACAGATACGCAGTATTTT. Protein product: CASSFRGVTTDTQYF.

As DNA, the CDR3 is TGCGCCAGCAGCTTACAGGATCATGAGCAGTTCTTC. Translating gives CASSLQDHEQFF. The chain combines TRBV5-1 with TRBJ2-1; D is possibly TRBD1 (5 bases). Trimming pared 2 bases from V and 8 bases from J, leaving 8 bases between. Germline loops: CDR1 SGHRS, CDR2 YFSETQ. CDR3 length equals 12 residues.

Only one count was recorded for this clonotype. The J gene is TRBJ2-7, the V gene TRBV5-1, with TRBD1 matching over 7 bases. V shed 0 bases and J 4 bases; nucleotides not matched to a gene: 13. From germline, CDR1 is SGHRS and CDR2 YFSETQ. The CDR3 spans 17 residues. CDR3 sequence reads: CASSLDPGGRYSYEQYV. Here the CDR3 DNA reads TGCGCCAGCAGCTTGGACCCAGGGGGTCGTTATTCTTACGAGCAGTACGTC.